A selection of T cell receptor beta chains follows, all from one sample in a study of shared clonotypes between healthy human individuals. Libraries were prepared by immunoSEQ multiplex PCR; TCRdb keeps only in-frame clonotypes and omits some of them. The profile shows approximately 1.9 million clones, over 85% of them singletons. The specimen was naive CD8+ T cells from PBMCs. All receptors come from a man in his late teens or twenties in good health. Some clones in this sample may be carry-over from other donors' samples. Each CDR3 is given with its conserved first and last residue. Fields, in order: clone size, V gene, J gene, D gene, CDR3 protein, CDR3 DNA. The D gene is left open where the match is weak. Rows give clone size only sometimes, using once, few, many, or a class for an expanded clone.

.,TRBV11-3,TRBJ2-7,TRBD2,CASSLRTSGIYEQYF,TGTGCCAGCAGTTTACGGACTAGCGGGATCTACGAGCAGTACTTC
.,TRBV19,TRBJ1-5,.,CASSDRDRNQPQHF,TGTGCCAGTAGTGACCGGGACCGAAATCAGCCCCAGCATTTT
.,TRBV5-4,TRBJ2-7,.,CASSLSQSYEQYF,TGTGCCAGCAGCTTATCTCAGAGCTACGAGCAGTACTTC
.,TRBV5-6,TRBJ2-7,TRBD2,CASSAGLAGGSLSEQYF,TGTGCCAGCAGCGCGGGACTAGCGGGAGGGTCTTTGAGCGAGCAGTACTTC
.,TRBV27,TRBJ2-5,.,CASGYRVREETQYF,TGTGCCAGCGGGTACAGGGTACGCGAAGAGACCCAGTACTTC
.,TRBV25-1,TRBJ2-1,.,CASSEVGNSYNEQFF,TGTGCCAGCAGCGAGGTGGGGAATTCCTACAATGAGCAGTTCTTC
.,TRBV6-6,TRBJ1-5,.,CASSLSRGLDQPQHF,TGTGCCAGCAGTTTGTCTCGGGGGTTGGATCAGCCCCAGCATTTT
.,TRBV7-8,TRBJ2-7,TRBD1,CASSLAVQGANYEQYF,TGTGCCAGCAGCTTAGCCGTACAGGGGGCAAACTACGAGCAGTACTTC
.,TRBV5-1,TRBJ1-1,.,CASSYGLTGNTEAFF,TGCGCCAGCAGCTACGGCTTGACAGGGAACACTGAAGCTTTCTTT
.,TRBV18,TRBJ2-2,.,CASSPRLGDTGELFF,TGTGCCAGCTCACCCAGATTAGGGGACACCGGGGAGCTGTTTTTT
.,TRBV7-9,TRBJ1-2,.,CASSLGQIDYGYTF,TGTGCCAGCAGCTTAGGACAGATCGACTATGGCTACACCTTC
.,TRBV13,TRBJ2-3,TRBD2,CASSPSSAGEGDTQYF,TGTGCCAGCAGCCCCTCCTCAGCGGGAGAGGGGGATACGCAGTATTTT
.,TRBV9,TRBJ1-2,.,CASSVRAGDGYTF,TGTGCCAGCAGCGTAAGGGCAGGGGATGGCTACACCTTC
.,TRBV9,TRBJ2-5,.,CASSVFGDKETQYF,TGTGCCAGCAGCGTATTTGGGGATAAGGAGACCCAGTACTTC
once,TRBV7-8,TRBJ2-3,.,CASTGGAEDTQYF,TGTGCCAGTACAGGGGGGGCGGAAGATACGCAGTATTTT
.,TRBV9,TRBJ1-2,.,CASSVARVAAPHYGYTF,TGTGCCAGCAGCGTAGCTCGGGTGGCAGCCCCTCACTATGGCTACACCTTC
.,TRBV6-1,TRBJ1-4,.,CASSVQNYPNEKLFF,TGTGCCAGCAGCGTCCAAAACTACCCCAATGAAAAACTGTTTTTT
.,TRBV5-4,TRBJ2-1,.,CASSFPGTHNNEQFF,TGTGCCAGCAGCTTCCCCGGGACTCATAACAATGAGCAGTTCTTC
.,TRBV15,TRBJ1-4,TRBD1,CATSELGTGGKLFF,TGTGCCACCAGCGAGTTAGGGACAGGGGGAAAACTGTTTTTT
.,TRBV5-5,TRBJ2-7,.,CASSFAGGSYEQYF,TGTGCCAGCAGCTTCGCAGGAGGCTCCTACGAGCAGTACTTC
.,TRBV6-6,TRBJ2-7,.,CASSDDGVYEQYF,TGTGCCAGCTCCGACGACGGTGTCTACGAGCAGTACTTC
.,TRBV7-9,TRBJ2-3,TRBD2,CASSPSSGRAVDTQYF,TGTGCCAGCAGCCCCTCTAGCGGGAGGGCGGTAGATACGCAGTATTTT
.,TRBV11-2,TRBJ2-3,TRBD1,CASSSRDRDADTQYF,TGTGCCAGCAGCTCCCGGGACAGGGACGCAGATACGCAGTATTTT
.,TRBV28,TRBJ1-5,.,CASVSQGNTQPQHF,TGTGCCAGCGTCTCACAGGGTAATACTCAGCCCCAGCATTTT
.,TRBV11-2,TRBJ2-1,.,CASSGSSSYNEQFF,TGTGCCAGCAGCGGGTCCAGCTCCTACAATGAGCAGTTCTTC
.,TRBV6-1,TRBJ2-7,TRBD1,CASSDLRGRYEQYF,TGTGCCAGCAGTGATCTCAGGGGGCGATACGAGCAGTACTTC
.,TRBV6-1,TRBJ2-1,TRBD2,CASSVLGGLEGFEEQFF,TGTGCCAGCAGTGTCCTCGGGGGACTAGAGGGTTTCGAGGAGCAGTTCTTC
once,TRBV7-9,TRBJ2-3,TRBD2,CASSALTGTSGRTDTQYF,TGTGCCAGCAGCGCCCTAACCGGGACTAGCGGACGCACAGATACGCAGTATTTT
.,TRBV11-2,TRBJ2-5,TRBD2,CASSHGTSGPQETQYF,TGTGCCAGCAGCCATGGGACTAGCGGGCCACAAGAGACCCAGTACTTC